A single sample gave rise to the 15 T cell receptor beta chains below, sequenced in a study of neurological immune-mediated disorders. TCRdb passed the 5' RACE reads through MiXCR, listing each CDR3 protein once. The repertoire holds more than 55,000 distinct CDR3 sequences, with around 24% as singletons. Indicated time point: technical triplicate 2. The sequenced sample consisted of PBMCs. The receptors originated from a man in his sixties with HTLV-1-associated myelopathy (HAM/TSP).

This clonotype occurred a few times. The CDR3 sequence: CASSLIGGGRLAREVDEQYF. The CDR3 nucleotides are TGTGCCAGCAGCTTAATTGGGGGAGGGAGACTAGCAAGAGAGGTGGACGAGCAGTACTTC. The chain carries TRBV7-9 and TRBJ2-7; TRBD2 agrees at 7 bases. Germline CDR1 and CDR2: SEHNR and FQNEAQ (reference sequence). The CDR3 runs to 20 residues. V gave up 2 bases and J gave up 5 bases; unmatched junction bases: 24.

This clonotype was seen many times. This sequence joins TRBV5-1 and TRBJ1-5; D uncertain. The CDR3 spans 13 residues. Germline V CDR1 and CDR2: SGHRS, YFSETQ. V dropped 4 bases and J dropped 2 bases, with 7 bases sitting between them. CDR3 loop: CASSRGRNQPQHF. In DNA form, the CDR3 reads TGCGCCAGCAGCAGAGGACGCAATCAGCCCCAGCATTTT. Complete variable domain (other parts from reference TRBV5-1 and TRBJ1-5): KAGVTQTPRYLIKTRGQQVTLSCSPISGHRSVSWYQQTPGQGLQFLFEYFSETQRNKGNFPGRFSGRQFSNSRSEMNVSTLELGDSALYLCASSRGRNQPQHFGDGTRLSIL.

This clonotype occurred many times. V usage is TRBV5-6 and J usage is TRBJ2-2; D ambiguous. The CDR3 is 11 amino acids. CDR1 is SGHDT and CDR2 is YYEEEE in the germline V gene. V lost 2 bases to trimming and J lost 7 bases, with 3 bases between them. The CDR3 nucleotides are TGTGCCAGCAGCTTAGACGGGGAGCTGTTTTTT. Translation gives CASSLDGELFF.

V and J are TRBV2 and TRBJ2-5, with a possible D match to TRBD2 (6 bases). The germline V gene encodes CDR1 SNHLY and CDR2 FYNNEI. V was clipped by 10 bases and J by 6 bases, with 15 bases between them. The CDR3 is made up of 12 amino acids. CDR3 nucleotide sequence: TGTGCCACTGAGCTGGCGGGGAAGACCCAGTACTTC. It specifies CATELAGKTQYF.

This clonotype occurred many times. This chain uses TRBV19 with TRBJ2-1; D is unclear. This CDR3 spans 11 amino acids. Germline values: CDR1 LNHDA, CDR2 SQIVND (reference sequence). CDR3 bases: TGTGCTTCAGGAGACTACAATGAGCAGTTCTTC. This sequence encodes CASGDYNEQFF.

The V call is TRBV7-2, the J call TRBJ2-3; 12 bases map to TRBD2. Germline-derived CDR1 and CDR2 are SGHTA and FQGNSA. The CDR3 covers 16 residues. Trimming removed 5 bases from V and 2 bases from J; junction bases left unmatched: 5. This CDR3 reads CASSPGLAGITDTQYF. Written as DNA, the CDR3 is TGTGCCAGCAGCCCAGGACTAGCGGGAATCACAGATACGCAGTATTTT.

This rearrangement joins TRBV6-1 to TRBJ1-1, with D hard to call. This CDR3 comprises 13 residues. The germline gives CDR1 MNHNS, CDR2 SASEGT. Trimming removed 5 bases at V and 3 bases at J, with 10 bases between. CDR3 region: CASSPRGYTEAFF. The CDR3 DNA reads TGTGCCAGCAGTCCGCGGGGTTACACTGAAGCTTTCTTT.

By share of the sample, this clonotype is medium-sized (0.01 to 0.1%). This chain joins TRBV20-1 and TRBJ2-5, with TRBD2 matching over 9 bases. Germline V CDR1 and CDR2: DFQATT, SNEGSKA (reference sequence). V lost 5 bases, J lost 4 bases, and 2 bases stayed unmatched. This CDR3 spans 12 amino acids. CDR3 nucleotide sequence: TGCAGTGCTGTAGCGGGAGTAGAGACCCAGTACTTC. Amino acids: CSAVAGVETQYF.

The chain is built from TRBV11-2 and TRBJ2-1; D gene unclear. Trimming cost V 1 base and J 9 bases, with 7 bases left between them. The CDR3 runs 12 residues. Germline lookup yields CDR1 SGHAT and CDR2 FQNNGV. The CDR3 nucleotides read TGTGCCAGCAGCTTAGCGCGTTTTGAGCAGTTCTTC. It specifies CASSLARFEQFF.

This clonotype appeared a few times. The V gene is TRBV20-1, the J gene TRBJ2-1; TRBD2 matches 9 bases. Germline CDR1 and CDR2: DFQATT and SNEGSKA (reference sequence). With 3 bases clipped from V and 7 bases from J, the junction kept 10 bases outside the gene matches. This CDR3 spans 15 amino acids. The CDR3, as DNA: TGCAGTGCTAGTCTTGGGTCTAGCGGGATAAATGAGCAGTTCTTC. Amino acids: CSASLGSSGINEQFF.

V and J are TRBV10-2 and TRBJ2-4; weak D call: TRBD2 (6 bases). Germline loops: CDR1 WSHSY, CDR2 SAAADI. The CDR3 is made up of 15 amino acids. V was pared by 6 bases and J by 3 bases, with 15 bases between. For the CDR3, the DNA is TGCGCCAGCAGGGAAGGGACGGGGGTCAAAAACATTCAGTACTTC. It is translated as CASREGTGVKNIQYF.

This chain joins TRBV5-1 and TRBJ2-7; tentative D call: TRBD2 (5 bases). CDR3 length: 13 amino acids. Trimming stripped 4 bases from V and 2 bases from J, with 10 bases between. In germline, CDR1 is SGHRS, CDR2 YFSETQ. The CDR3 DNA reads TGCGCCAGCAGCCCGGGAAACCCCTACGAGCAGTACTTC. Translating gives CASSPGNPYEQYF.

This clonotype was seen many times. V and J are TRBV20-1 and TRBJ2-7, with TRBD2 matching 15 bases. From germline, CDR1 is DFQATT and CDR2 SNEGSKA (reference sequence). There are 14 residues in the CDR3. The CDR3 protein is CRGLAGGTSYEQYF. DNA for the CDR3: TGCAGAGGACTAGCGGGGGGGACCTCCTACGAGCAGTACTTC.

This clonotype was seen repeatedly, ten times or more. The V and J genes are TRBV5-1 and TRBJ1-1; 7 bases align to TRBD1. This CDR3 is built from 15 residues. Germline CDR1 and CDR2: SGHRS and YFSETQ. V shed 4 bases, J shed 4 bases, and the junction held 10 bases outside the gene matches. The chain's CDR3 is CASSTTDREGTEAFF. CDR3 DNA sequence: TGCGCCAGCAGCACTACAGACAGGGAGGGCACTGAAGCTTTCTTT. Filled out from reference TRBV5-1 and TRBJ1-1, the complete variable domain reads KAGVTQTPRYLIKTRGQQVTLSCSPISGHRSVSWYQQTPGQGLQFLFEYFSETQRNKGNFPGRFSGRQFSNSRSEMNVSTLELGDSALYLCASSTTDREGTEAFFGQGTRLTVV.

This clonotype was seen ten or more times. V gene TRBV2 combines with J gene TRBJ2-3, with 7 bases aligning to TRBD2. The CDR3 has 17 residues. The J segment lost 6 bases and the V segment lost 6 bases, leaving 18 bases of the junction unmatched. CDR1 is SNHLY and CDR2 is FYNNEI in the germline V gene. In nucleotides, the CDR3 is TGTGCCAGCAGGTCGGCGGTACTAGCGAGGGAGGTCGATACGCAGTATTTT. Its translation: CASRSAVLAREVDTQYF.